The clone carrying this T cell receptor (beta chain) was recorded once. Data came from immunoSEQ multiplex PCR; TCRdb stores just in-frame clones and leaves some out. The data show roughly 28,000 clones, with roughly 88% seen just once and approximately 6.3% held by the top ten. The sample belongs to a study of PD-1 blockade in classical Hodgkin lymphoma. No patient escaped relapse after autologous stem cell transplantation, and brentuximab vedotin exposure varied. Thawed PBMCs were the source of CD8+ T cells, obtained through magnetic negative selection. Patients showed best responses of complete response, partial response or progressive disease. This CDR3 has 15 residues. V trimming: 8 bases; J trimming: 7 bases; junction bases outside the gene matches: 13. Germline V gene data show CDR1 as WNHNN and CDR2 as SYGVQD (reference sequence).

The sequence derives from a human donor with classical Hodgkin lymphoma. This chain uses TRBV10-1 with TRBJ2-2, with 7 bases aligning to TRBD1. Sequencing used CD8+ T cells from blood, obtained at baseline. The CDR3 nucleotides are TGCGCCAGCGGTTGGACAGGCCGCGACCGCGGGGAGCTGTTTTTT. Translation: CASGWTGRDRGELFF.